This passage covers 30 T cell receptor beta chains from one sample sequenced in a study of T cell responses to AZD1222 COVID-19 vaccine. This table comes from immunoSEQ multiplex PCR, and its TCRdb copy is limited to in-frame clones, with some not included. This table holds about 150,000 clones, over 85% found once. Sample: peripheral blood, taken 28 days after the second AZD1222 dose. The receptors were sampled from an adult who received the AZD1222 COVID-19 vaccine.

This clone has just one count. CDR3 nucleotide sequence: TGCGCCAGCAGCCAAGATGACTGGACGGATAACTATGGCTACACCTTC. Amino acids: CASSQDDWTDNYGYTF. The chain joins TRBV4-1 to TRBJ1-2; D not resolved. CDR1 is MGHRA and CDR2 is YSYEKL in the germline V gene. The germline V and J ends were trimmed by 0 bases and 1 base, with 12 bases remaining between them. The CDR3 is 16 amino acids.

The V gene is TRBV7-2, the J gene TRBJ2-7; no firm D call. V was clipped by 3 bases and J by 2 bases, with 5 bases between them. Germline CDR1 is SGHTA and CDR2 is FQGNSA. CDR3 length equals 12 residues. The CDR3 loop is CASSLGAYEQYF. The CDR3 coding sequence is TGTGCCAGCAGCTTGGGCGCCTACGAGCAGTACTTC.

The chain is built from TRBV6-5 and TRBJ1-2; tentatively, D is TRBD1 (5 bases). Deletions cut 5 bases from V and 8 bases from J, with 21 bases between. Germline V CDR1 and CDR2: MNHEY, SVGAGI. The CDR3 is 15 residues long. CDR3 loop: CASSPTPGLGFGYTF. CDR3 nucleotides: TGTGCCAGCAGTCCCACCCCGGGGCTGGGCTTCGGCTACACCTTC.

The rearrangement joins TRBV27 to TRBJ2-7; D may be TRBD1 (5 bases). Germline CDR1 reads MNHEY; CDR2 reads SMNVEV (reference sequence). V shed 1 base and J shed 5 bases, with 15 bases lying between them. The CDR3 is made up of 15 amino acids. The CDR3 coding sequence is TGTGCCAGCAGTTTATGGCAGGGTAAGAGTGACGAGCAGTACTTC. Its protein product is CASSLWQGKSDEQYF.

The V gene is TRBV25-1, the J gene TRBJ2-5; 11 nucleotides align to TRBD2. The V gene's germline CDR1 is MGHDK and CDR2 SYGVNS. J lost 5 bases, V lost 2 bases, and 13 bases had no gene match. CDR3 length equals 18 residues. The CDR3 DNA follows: TGTGCCAGCAGTGAACGATTAGCGGGGGGGCCGGGAGATGAGACCCAGTACTTC. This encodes CASSERLAGGPGDETQYF.

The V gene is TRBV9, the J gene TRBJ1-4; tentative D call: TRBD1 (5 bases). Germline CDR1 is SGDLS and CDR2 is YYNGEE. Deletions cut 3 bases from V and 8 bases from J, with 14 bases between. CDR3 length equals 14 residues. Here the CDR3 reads CASSGGKRDEKLFF. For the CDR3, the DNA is TGTGCCAGCAGCGGAGGGAAAAGGGACGAAAAACTGTTTTTT.

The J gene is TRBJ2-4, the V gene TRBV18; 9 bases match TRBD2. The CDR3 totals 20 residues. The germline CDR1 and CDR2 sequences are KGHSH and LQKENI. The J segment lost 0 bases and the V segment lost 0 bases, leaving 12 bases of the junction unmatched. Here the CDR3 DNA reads TGTGCCAGCTCACCACCTCGAGTTAGCGGGGGTGTGGGAGCCAAAAACATTCAGTACTTC. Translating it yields CASSPPRVSGGVGAKNIQYF.

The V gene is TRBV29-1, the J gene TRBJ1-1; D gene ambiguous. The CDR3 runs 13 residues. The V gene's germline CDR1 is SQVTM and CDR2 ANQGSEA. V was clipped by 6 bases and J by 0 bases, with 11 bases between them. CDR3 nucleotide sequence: TGCAGCGTCGCGAGGGTCCTGAACACTGAAGCTTTCTTT. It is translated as CSVARVLNTEAFF.

This chain's CDR3 is CATRQGPTNWNTEAFF. The CDR3 bases are TGTGCCACCCGACAGGGGCCGACGAACTGGAACACTGAAGCTTTCTTT. The chain uses TRBV10-3 and TRBJ1-1, with 8 bases aligning to TRBD1. In germline, CDR1 is ENHRY, CDR2 SYGVKD. V gave up 10 bases and J gave up 1 base; unmatched junction bases: 14. The CDR3 contains 16 residues.

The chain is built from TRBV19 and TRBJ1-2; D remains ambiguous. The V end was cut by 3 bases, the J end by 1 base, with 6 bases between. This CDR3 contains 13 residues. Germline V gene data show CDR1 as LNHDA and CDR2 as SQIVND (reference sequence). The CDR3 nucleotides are TGTGCCAGTAGTATGGGAGGTAACTATGGCTACACCTTC. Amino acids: CASSMGGNYGYTF.

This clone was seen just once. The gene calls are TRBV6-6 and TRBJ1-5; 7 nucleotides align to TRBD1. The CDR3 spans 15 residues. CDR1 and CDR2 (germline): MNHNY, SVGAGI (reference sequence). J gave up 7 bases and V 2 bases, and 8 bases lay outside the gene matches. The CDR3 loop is CASSYRRGQEQPQHF. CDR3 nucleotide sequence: TGTGCCAGCAGTTACCGTAGGGGGCAGGAACAGCCCCAGCATTTT.

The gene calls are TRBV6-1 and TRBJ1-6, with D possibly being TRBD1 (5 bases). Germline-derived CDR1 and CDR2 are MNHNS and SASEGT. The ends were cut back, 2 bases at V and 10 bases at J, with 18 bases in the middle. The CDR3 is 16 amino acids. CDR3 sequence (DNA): TGTGCCAGCAGTGAATCGGGAGGGAAAGGGGAATCACCCCTCCACTTT. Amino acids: CASSESGGKGESPLHF.

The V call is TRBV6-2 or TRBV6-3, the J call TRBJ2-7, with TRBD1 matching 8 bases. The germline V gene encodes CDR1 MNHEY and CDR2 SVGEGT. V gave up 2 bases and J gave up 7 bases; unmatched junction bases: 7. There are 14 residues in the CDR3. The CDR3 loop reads CASSYLRGRREQYF. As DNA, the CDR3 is TGTGCCAGCAGTTACCTCAGGGGGCGCCGGGAGCAGTACTTC.

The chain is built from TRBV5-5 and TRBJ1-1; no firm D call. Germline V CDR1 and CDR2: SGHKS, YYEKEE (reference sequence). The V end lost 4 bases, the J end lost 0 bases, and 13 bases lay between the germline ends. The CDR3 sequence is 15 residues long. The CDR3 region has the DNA TGTGCCAGCAGCCCCGGACTAACAGTGAACACTGAAGCTTTCTTT. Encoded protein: CASSPGLTVNTEAFF.

CDR3 sequence (DNA): TGTGCCAGCAACCCCACCGGGACATCCGGAAACACCATATATTTT. Residues: CASNPTGTSGNTIYF. The chain links TRBV7-9 to TRBJ1-3; D may be TRBD1 (6 bases). Between the trimmed V and J ends, which lost 7 bases and 4 bases, there was a span of 17 bases. The CDR3 contains 15 residues. Germline V lookup: CDR1 SEHNR, CDR2 FQNEAQ (reference sequence).

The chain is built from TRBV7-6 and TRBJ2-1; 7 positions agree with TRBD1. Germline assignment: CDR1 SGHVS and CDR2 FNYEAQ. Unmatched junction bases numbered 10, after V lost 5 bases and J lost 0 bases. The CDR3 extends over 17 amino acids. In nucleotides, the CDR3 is TGTGCCAGCAGCCCCCTTGTGAAGGGGGCCTCCTACAATGAGCAGTTCTTC. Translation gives CASSPLVKGASYNEQFF.

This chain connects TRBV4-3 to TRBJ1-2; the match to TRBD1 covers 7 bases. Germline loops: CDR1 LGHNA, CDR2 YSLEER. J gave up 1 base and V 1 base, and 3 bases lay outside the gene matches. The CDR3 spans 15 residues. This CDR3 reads CASSQVWDSNYGYTF. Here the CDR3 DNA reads TGCGCCAGCAGCCAAGTATGGGACAGTAACTATGGCTACACCTTC.

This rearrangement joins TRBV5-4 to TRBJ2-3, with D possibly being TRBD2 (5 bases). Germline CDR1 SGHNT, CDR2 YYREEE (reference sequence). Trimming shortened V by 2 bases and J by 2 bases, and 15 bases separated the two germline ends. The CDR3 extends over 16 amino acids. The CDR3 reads CASSFGRLRATDTQYF. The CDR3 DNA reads TGTGCCAGCAGCTTTGGGAGATTAAGAGCCACAGATACGCAGTATTTT.

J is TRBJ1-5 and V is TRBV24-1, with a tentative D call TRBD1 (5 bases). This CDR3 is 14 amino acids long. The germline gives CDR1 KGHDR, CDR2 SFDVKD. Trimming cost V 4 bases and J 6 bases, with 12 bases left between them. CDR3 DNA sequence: TGTGCCACCAGTGACGACAGTCAAGGTCAGCCCCAGCATTTT. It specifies CATSDDSQGQPQHF.

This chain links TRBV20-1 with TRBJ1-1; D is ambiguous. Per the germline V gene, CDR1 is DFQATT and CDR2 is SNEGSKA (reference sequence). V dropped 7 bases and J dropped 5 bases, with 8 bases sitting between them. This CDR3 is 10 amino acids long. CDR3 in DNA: TGCAGTGTCGGGCTAACTGAAGCTTTCTTT. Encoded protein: CSVGLTEAFF.

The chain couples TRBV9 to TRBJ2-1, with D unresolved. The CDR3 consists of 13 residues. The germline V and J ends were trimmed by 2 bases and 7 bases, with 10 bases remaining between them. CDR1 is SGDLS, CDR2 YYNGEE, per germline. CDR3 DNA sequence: TGTGCCAGCAGCGTGGGAAACGGGAATGAGCAGTTCTTC. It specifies CASSVGNGNEQFF.

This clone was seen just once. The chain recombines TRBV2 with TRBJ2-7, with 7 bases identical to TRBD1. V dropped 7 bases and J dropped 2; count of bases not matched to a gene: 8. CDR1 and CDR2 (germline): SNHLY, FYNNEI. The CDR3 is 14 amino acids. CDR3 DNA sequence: TGTGCCAGCAAGGTGGGCAGGGGGACCTACGAGCAGTACTTC. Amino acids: CASKVGRGTYEQYF.

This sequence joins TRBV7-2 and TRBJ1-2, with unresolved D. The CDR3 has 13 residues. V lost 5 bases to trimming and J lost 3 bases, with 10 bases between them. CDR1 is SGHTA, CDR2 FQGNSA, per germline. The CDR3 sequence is CASSPTLDYGYTF. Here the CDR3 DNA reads TGTGCCAGCAGCCCGACCCTCGACTATGGCTACACCTTC.

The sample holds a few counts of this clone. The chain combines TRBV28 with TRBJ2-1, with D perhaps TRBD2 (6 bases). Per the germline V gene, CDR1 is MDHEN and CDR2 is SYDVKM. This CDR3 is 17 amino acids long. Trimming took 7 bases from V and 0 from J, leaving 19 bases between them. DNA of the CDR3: TGTGCCAGCACCCCCGGGGGTACACCGAGCTCCTACAATGAGCAGTTCTTC. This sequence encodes CASTPGGTPSSYNEQFF.

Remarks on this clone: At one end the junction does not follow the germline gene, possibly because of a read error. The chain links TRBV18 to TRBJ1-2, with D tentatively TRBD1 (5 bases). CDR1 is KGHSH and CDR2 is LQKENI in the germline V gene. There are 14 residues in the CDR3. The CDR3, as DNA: TGTGCCAGCTCACCTTCCGGGACCCCACTCTCCTACCCCTTC. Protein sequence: CASSPSGTPLSYPF.

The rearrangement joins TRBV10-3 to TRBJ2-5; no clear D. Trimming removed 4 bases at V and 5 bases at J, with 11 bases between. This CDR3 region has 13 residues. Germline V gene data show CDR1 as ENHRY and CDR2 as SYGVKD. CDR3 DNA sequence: TGTGCCATCAGTGTATTATTTCGGGAGACCCAGTACTTC. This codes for CAISVLFRETQYF.

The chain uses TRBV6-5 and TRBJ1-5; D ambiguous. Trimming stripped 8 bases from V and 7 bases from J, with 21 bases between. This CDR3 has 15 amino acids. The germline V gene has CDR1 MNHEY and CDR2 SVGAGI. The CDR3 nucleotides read TGTGCCAGCGGCGGGGAGGGTTCATTAGGGCAGCCCCAGCATTTT. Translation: CASGGEGSLGQPQHF.

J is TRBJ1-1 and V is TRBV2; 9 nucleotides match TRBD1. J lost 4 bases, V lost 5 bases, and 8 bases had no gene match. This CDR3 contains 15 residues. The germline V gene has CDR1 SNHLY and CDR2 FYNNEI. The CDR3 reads CASSSEQGAGTEAFF. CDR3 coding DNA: TGTGCCAGCAGTTCGGAACAGGGGGCCGGCACTGAAGCTTTCTTT.

The CDR3 coding sequence is TGTGCCATCAGTGAAGGGACATCGGGTCAGCCCCAGCATTTT. Translated, it gives CAISEGTSGQPQHF. The chain recombines TRBV10-3 with TRBJ1-5; weak D call: TRBD1 (6 bases). Trimming removed 3 bases from V and 6 bases from J, with 12 bases in between. Germline V gene lookup returns CDR1 ENHRY and CDR2 SYGVKD. The CDR3 has 14 residues.

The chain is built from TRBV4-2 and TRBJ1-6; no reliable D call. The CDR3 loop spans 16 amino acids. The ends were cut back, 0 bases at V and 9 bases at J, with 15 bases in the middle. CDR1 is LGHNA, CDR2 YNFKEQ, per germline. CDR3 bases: TGTGCCAGCAGCCAAGAAATCGGAGAGATCGGTTCACCCCTCCACTTT. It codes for CASSQEIGEIGSPLHF.